Here is one TCR beta chain with its context. This record belongs to a study of T cell responses to AZD1222 COVID-19 vaccine. Germline assignment: CDR1 MGHDK and CDR2 SYGVNS. CDR3 length: 14 amino acids. J gave up 3 bases and V 4 bases, and 2 bases lay outside the gene matches. Sequenced by immunoSEQ multiplex PCR; TCRdb stores in-frame clones only, minus some. The sample records 120,000 or so clones, roughly nine tenths being singletons. The V call is TRBV25-1, the J call TRBJ2-2, with TRBD2 matching 7 bases. This TCR was recovered from an adult in good health. Source: peripheral blood, taken on day 0 of AZD1222 vaccination. The CDR3 bases are TGTGCCAGCAGTGGACGGGAGGACACCGGGGAGCTGTTTTTT. Amino acids: CASSGREDTGELFF.